This T cell receptor (beta chain) is drawn from a study of blood T cell repertoires in COVID-19. About the research overall: T cells, B-cell-depleted T cells, or PBMCs supplied cDNA or gDNA.

CDR1 is LGHDT and CDR2 is YNNKEL in the germline V gene (reference sequence). There are 14 residues in the CDR3. V dropped 4 bases and J dropped 5; count of bases not matched to a gene: 6. As handled by the study authors: Nucleated cell counts were estimated from reference gene primer amplification. Clones were sequenced by immunoSEQ multiplex PCR, and TCRdb holds only the in-frame ones, with some missing. V, J and clone size derive from that table, while D and trimming were established from the DNA sequence. The table lists approximately 200,000 clones, around 85% of them singletons. Sequencing was performed on peripheral blood. This sequence originates from a person aged 70 to 85 with COVID-19, enrolled during active disease. The rearrangement joins TRBV3-1 (or the pseudogene TRBV3-2) to TRBJ2-5; 8 positions match TRBD2. This chain's CDR3 is CASSPGGGGETQYF. The DNA of the CDR3 is TGTGCCAGCAGCCCCGGGGGGGGTGGGGAGACCCAGTACTTC.